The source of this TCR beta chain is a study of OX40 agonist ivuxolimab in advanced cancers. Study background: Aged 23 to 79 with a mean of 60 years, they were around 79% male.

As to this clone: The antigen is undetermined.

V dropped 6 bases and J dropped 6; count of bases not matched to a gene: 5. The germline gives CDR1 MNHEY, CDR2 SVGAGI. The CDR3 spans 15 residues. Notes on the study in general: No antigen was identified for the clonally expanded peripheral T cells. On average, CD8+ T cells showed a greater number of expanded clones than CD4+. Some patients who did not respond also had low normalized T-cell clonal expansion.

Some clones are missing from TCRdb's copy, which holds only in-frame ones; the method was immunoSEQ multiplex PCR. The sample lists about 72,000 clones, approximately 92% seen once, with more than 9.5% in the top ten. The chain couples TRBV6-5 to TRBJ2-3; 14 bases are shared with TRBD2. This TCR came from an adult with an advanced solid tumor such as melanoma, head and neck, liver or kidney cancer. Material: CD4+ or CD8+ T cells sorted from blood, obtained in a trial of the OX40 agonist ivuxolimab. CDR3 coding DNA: TGTGCCAGCAGCTTGACTAGCGGGAGGGGGGATACGCAGTATTTT. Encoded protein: CASSLTSGRGDTQYF.